These 32 T cell receptor beta chains were sequenced from one sample in a study of early T cells in non-severe SARS-CoV-2 infection. TCRdb re-analysed the 5' RACE reads in MiXCR, keeping a single row per CDR3 protein. Of 60,000 or so distinct CDR3 sequences in the sample, about 8.9% were seen once. The sample comprised whole blood. The receptors originated from an adult who was a healthcare worker with PCR-confirmed SARS-CoV-2 infection or an uninfected control (not recorded which).

The chain has TRBV27 and TRBJ2-5; 8 bases map to TRBD2. In germline, CDR1 is MNHEY, CDR2 SMNVEV (reference sequence). The CDR3 is made up of 18 amino acids. The V and J ends lost 3 bases and 3 bases, in that order; junction bases with no gene match: 15. This CDR3 reads CASSFIFRPGGVKETQYF. CDR3 bases: TGTGCCAGCAGTTTTATTTTTAGGCCGGGAGGGGTAAAAGAGACCCAGTACTTC.

This clonotype came up many times. This chain links TRBV6-2 or TRBV6-3 with TRBJ1-2; maybe TRBD1 (6 bases). The CDR3 extends over 12 amino acids. The germline CDR1 and CDR2 sequences are MNHEY and SVGEGT. The V and J ends lost 6 bases and 4 bases respectively, with 9 bases between them. CDR3 sequence: CASRSGAYGYTF. The DNA for the CDR3 is TGTGCCAGCAGATCGGGGGCCTATGGCTACACCTTC.

The rearrangement uses TRBV6-2 or TRBV6-3 and TRBJ2-1; 9 nucleotides match TRBD2. V shed 2 bases and J 4 bases; nucleotides not matched to a gene: 9. Germline V gene data show CDR1 as MNHEY and CDR2 as SVGEGT. The CDR3 length is 17 residues. CDR3 coding DNA: TGTGCCAGCAGTTACCCGTCGGCGGGAGGGCTGTACAATGAGCAGTTCTTC. It specifies CASSYPSAGGLYNEQFF.

This clonotype was picked up a small number of times. The chain combines TRBV28 with TRBJ2-7, with D perhaps TRBD2 (7 bases). This CDR3 spans 15 amino acids. Germline loops: CDR1 MDHEN, CDR2 SYDVKM. Trimming took 5 bases from V and 1 from J, leaving 15 bases between them. Here the CDR3 reads CASSPSGGSSYEQYF. CDR3 in DNA: TGTGCCAGCAGTCCATCGGGGGGCTCGTCCTACGAGCAGTACTTC.

This clonotype was detected a few times. The genes are TRBV3-1 and TRBJ2-7; no definite D call. This CDR3 has 12 residues. CDR1 is LGHDT and CDR2 is YNNKEL in the germline V gene (reference sequence). V lost 0 bases and J lost 4, with 4 bases in between. This CDR3 reads CASSQDGYEQYF. In nucleotides, the CDR3 is TGTGCCAGCAGCCAAGACGGATACGAGCAGTACTTC.

This clonotype was seen a few times. The V and J genes are TRBV5-1 and TRBJ2-2, with D possibly being TRBD1 or TRBD2 (6 bases each). The CDR3 loop spans 16 amino acids. Trimming stripped 2 bases from V and 4 bases from J, with 15 bases between. Germline V gene lookup returns CDR1 SGHRS and CDR2 YFSETQ. CDR3 sequence (DNA): TGCGCCAGCAGCTTAGATCGGACAGCGGGCACCGGGGAGCTGTTTTTT. This encodes CASSLDRTAGTGELFF.

This clonotype has ten or more counts. This rearrangement joins TRBV2 to TRBJ2-5; D is undetermined. CDR3 length: 13 amino acids. In germline, CDR1 is SNHLY, CDR2 FYNNEI. Trimming removed 6 bases at V and 5 bases at J, with 13 bases between. This CDR3 is CASRIDLAETQYF. The CDR3 DNA is TGTGCCAGCAGGATCGACTTGGCGGAGACCCAGTACTTC.

J is TRBJ2-1 and V is TRBV18; 8 bases align to TRBD2. This CDR3 has 19 amino acids. CDR1 and CDR2 (germline): KGHSH, LQKENI. Trimming cost V 3 bases and J 6 bases; bases outside gene matches: 19. Written as DNA, the CDR3 is TGTGCCAGCTCACCCGAAGGGAGACGGGTAGCGGGAAAGGTCAATGAGCAGTTCTTC. Amino acid sequence: CASSPEGRRVAGKVNEQFF. The full variable domain, with the rest looked up from reference TRBV18 and TRBJ2-1, is NAGVMQNPRHLVRRRGQEARLRCSPMKGHSHVYWYRQLPEEGLKFMVYLQKENIIDESGMPKERFSAEFPKEGPSILRIQQVVRGDSAAYFCASSPEGRRVAGKVNEQFFGPGTRLTVL.

This clonotype was detected many times. The V call is TRBV28, the J call TRBJ1-1, with no clear D. CDR1 is MDHEN, CDR2 SYDVKM, per germline. This CDR3 is built from 11 residues. V lost 5 bases and J lost 3, with 4 bases in between. In DNA, the CDR3 is TGTGCCAGCAGTGAGTACACTGAAGCTTTCTTT. This gives the protein CASSEYTEAFF. Looking up the rest from reference TRBV28 and TRBJ1-1 gives the full variable domain: DVKVTQSSRYLVKRTGEKVFLECVQDMDHENMFWYRQDPGLGLRLIYFSYDVKMKEKGDIPEGYSVSREKKERFSLILESASTNQTSMYLCASSEYTEAFFGQGTRLTVV.

This clonotype showed up just a few times. The chain couples TRBV9 to TRBJ1-1; D not resolved. The CDR3 covers 17 residues. Trimming stripped 0 bases from V and 2 bases from J, with 17 bases between. CDR1 is SGDLS, CDR2 YYNGEE, per germline. CDR3 in amino acids: CASSVGGSEPRNTEAFF. CDR3 nucleotides: TGTGCCAGCAGCGTAGGGGGAAGTGAGCCGCGTAACACTGAAGCTTTCTTT. The whole variable domain, filled in from reference TRBV9 and TRBJ1-1, reads DSGVTQTPKHLITATGQRVTLRCSPRSGDLSVYWYQQSLDQGLQFLIQYYNGEERAKGNILERFSAQQFPDLHSELNLSSLELGDSALYFCASSVGGSEPRNTEAFFGQGTRLTVV.

This CDR3 is CASTRDGYNEKLFF. The CDR3, as DNA: TGTGCCAGCACCCGGGACGGCTATAATGAAAAACTGTTTTTT. The V call is TRBV6-9, the J call TRBJ1-4; TRBD1 might be the D (5 bases). This CDR3 is built from 14 residues. Germline V lookup: CDR1 MNHGY, CDR2 SVAAGI. Deletions cut 7 bases from V and 4 bases from J, with 13 bases between.

This clonotype was seen ten or more times. The chain uses TRBV2 and TRBJ1-5, with no clear D. This CDR3 comprises 14 residues. In germline, CDR1 is SNHLY, CDR2 FYNNEI. V was cut by 8 bases and J by 0 bases, with 11 bases left in between. The CDR3 nucleotides read TGTGCCAGCTGGCTGGGAATTAGCAATCAGCCCCAGCATTTT. Translation: CASWLGISNQPQHF.

This clonotype was picked up many times. The genes are TRBV11-1 and TRBJ2-1, with TRBD2 identical over 11 bases. Germline CDR1 is SGHAT and CDR2 is FQDESV (reference sequence). With 0 bases clipped from V and 3 bases from J, the junction kept 1 base outside the gene matches. The CDR3 length is 16 residues. DNA of the CDR3: TGTGCCAGCAGCTTAGCGCTAGCGGGAGGCTACAATGAGCAGTTCTTC. Its protein is CASSLALAGGYNEQFF. Based on the CDR3 plus reference TRBV11-1 and TRBJ2-1, the full variable domain is EAEVAQSPRYKITEKSQAVAFWCDPISGHATLYWYRQILGQGPELLVQFQDESVVDDSQLPKDRFSAERLKGVDSTLKIQPAELGDSAMYLCASSLALAGGYNEQFFGPGTRLTVL.

This clonotype was observed many times. This rearrangement joins TRBV27 to TRBJ1-1; 7 nucleotides match TRBD1. CDR1 MNHEY and CDR2 SMNVEV come from the germline V gene (reference sequence). This CDR3 contains 15 residues. Trimming cost V 6 bases and J 0 bases; bases outside gene matches: 7. CDR3 loop: CASRETGRMNTEAFF. The CDR3 bases are TGTGCCAGCAGAGAGACAGGGAGGATGAACACTGAAGCTTTCTTT.

This clonotype was recorded a few times. This sequence joins TRBV7-8 and TRBJ1-5; tentative D call: TRBD1 (5 bases). Per the germline V gene, CDR1 is SGHVS and CDR2 is FQNEAQ. The CDR3 has 16 amino acids. The ends were cut back, 5 bases at V and 1 base at J, with 15 bases in the middle. CDR3 sequence: CASSPGTWLSNQPQHF. In DNA, the CDR3 is TGTGCCAGCAGCCCGGGGACTTGGTTGAGCAATCAGCCCCAGCATTTT.

This clonotype was seen a few times. This rearrangement joins TRBV11-2 to TRBJ2-2; D uncertain. CDR1 and CDR2 (germline): SGHAT, FQNNGV. V was clipped by 5 bases and J by 7 bases, with 5 bases between them. The CDR3 is 11 amino acids. The CDR3 protein is CASSRSGELFF. CDR3 DNA: TGTGCCAGCAGCCGAAGCGGGGAGCTGTTTTTT.

This clonotype occurred many times. The J gene is TRBJ2-4, the V gene TRBV21-1; the table's D call of TRBD1 was not tested on the DNA. TRBV21-1 is termed a pseudogene. The CDR3 runs to 17 residues. CDR3 region: CASSPRPRELLSHIQYF. CDR3 nucleotide sequence: TGTGCCAGCAGCCCCCGCCCCCGGGAACTCCTCTCCCACATTCAGTACTTC.

Ten or more counts support this clonotype. The chain has TRBV28 and TRBJ2-7; no clear D gene. The V end lost 2 bases, the J end lost 3 bases, and 5 bases lay between the germline ends. This CDR3 contains 12 residues. Germline CDR1 reads MDHEN; CDR2 reads SYDVKM. CDR3 residues: CASSLNFYEQYF. The DNA for the CDR3 is TGTGCCAGCAGTTTAAACTTCTACGAGCAGTACTTC.

This sequence joins TRBV7-9 and TRBJ1-2; D is possibly TRBD1 (5 bases). CDR3 length: 15 residues. From germline, CDR1 is SEHNR and CDR2 FQNEAQ (reference sequence). The V end lost 1 base, the J end lost 5 bases, and 14 bases lay between the germline ends. CDR3: CASSLVEGLLYGYTF. The CDR3 DNA reads as TGTGCCAGCAGCTTAGTCGAGGGGCTGCTGTATGGCTACACCTTC.

In its sample, this clonotype was seen many times. The rearrangement joins TRBV7-8 to TRBJ2-2; D not resolved. CDR1 SGHVS and CDR2 FQNEAQ come from the germline V gene. The CDR3 is made up of 13 amino acids. Trimming pared 3 bases from V and 8 bases from J, leaving 10 bases between. In DNA form, the CDR3 reads TGTGCCAGCAGCTTCTTGGGCGCGGGGGAGCTGTTTTTT. Translating gives CASSFLGAGELFF.

This clonotype was seen at least ten times. This chain connects TRBV5-6 to TRBJ2-3; D call uncertain. Trimming pared 4 bases from V and 2 bases from J, leaving 14 bases between. The CDR3 length is 15 residues. CDR1 is SGHDT and CDR2 is YYEEEE in the germline V gene. CDR3 DNA: TGTGCCAGCAGCACGGCAGACCCTTACACAGATACGCAGTATTTT. Translating it yields CASSTADPYTDTQYF.

This clonotype was counted many times. The CDR3, as DNA: TGTGCCAGTAGTATTCCCTTAGGCGAGCAGTACTTC. Translating gives CASSIPLGEQYF. This sequence joins TRBV19 and TRBJ2-7; D is undetermined. The CDR3 is 12 amino acids. Trimming took off 3 bases at V and 6 bases at J, with 9 bases between the two ends. Germline V gene sequence: CDR1 LNHDA, CDR2 SQIVND (reference sequence).

At least ten counts were recorded for this clonotype. This rearrangement joins TRBV28 to TRBJ1-1, with D possibly being TRBD1 (5 bases). Trimming cost V 10 bases and J 0 bases, with 12 bases left between them. The V gene's germline CDR1 is MDHEN and CDR2 SYDVKM. CDR3 size: 13 residues. The CDR3 here is CAILDTMNTEAFF. CDR3 bases: TGTGCCATCCTGGACACCATGAACACTGAAGCTTTCTTT.

The V and J genes are TRBV28 and TRBJ2-7; tentative D call: TRBD2 (5 bases). Trimming removed 4 bases at V and 2 bases at J, with 12 bases between. This CDR3 has 14 amino acids. Germline CDR1 MDHEN, CDR2 SYDVKM. CDR3 sequence reads: CASSSMDGTYEQYF. CDR3 DNA sequence: TGTGCCAGCAGTTCTATGGACGGGACCTACGAGCAGTACTTC. The variable domain in full, with the rest retrieved from reference TRBV28 and TRBJ2-7, is DVKVTQSSRYLVKRTGEKVFLECVQDMDHENMFWYRQDPGLGLRLIYFSYDVKMKEKGDIPEGYSVSREKKERFSLILESASTNQTSMYLCASSSMDGTYEQYFGPGTRLTVT.

Many counts were recorded for this clonotype. V is TRBV7-9 and J is TRBJ2-6; D not certain. This CDR3 contains 16 residues. CDR1 and CDR2 (germline): SEHNR, FQNEAQ (reference sequence). Trimming took off 2 bases at V and 2 bases at J, with 10 bases between the two ends. CDR3 in amino acids: CASSLWGRAGANVLTF. CDR3 bases: TGTGCCAGCAGCTTATGGGGTAGAGCTGGGGCCAACGTCCTGACTTTC.

This clonotype was seen repeatedly, ten times or more. The DNA of the CDR3 is TGTGCCAGCAGCTTAGCGACAGGGGGGAGCACAGATACGCAGTATTTT. This codes for CASSLATGGSTDTQYF. The V and J genes are TRBV7-8 and TRBJ2-3; 9 bases fit TRBD1. This CDR3 has 16 residues. V was pared by 0 bases and J by 0 bases, with 1 base of the junction left unmatched. Per the germline V gene, CDR1 is SGHVS and CDR2 is FQNEAQ.

The chain employs TRBV18 and TRBJ1-2; tentatively, D is TRBD1 (6 bases). The CDR3 extends over 17 amino acids. V gave up 2 bases and J gave up 4 bases, with 20 bases separating them. The germline V gene encodes CDR1 KGHSH and CDR2 LQKENI. In DNA form, the CDR3 reads TGTGCCAGCTCACCAAGCAGGGGCGACTATCTCATCTATGGCTACACCTTC. Its protein is CASSPSRGDYLIYGYTF.

Relative to its sample, this clonotype is medium-sized (0.01 to 0.1%). The chain uses TRBV5-6 and TRBJ1-1; D not resolved. CDR3 size: 15 residues. Germline CDR1 and CDR2: SGHDT and YYEEEE. V dropped 3 bases and J dropped 4 bases, with 16 bases sitting between them. The CDR3 reads CASSSRATWGTEAFF. In DNA form, the CDR3 reads TGTGCCAGCAGCTCAAGGGCCACCTGGGGCACTGAAGCTTTCTTT.

This clonotype was picked up many times. This chain links TRBV9 with TRBJ1-1, with a weak D call TRBD1 (6 bases). Germline CDR1 reads SGDLS; CDR2 reads YYNGEE. V shed 4 bases and J shed 4 bases, with 11 bases lying between them. The CDR3 length is 13 residues. The CDR3, as DNA: TGTGCCAGCAGCCTAGGGGGTGGCACTGAAGCTTTCTTT. Amino acids: CASSLGGGTEAFF.

The chain has TRBV20-1 and TRBJ1-1; tentative D call: TRBD1 (5 bases). CDR1 is DFQATT, CDR2 SNEGSKA, per germline (reference sequence). This CDR3 is built from 16 residues. V was shortened by 0 bases and J by 3 bases, with 17 bases between the two germline ends. The CDR3 loop reads CSARDFSRGPHTEAFF. The CDR3 DNA follows: TGCAGTGCTAGAGATTTTTCGAGGGGACCCCACACTGAAGCTTTCTTT.

This clonotype was counted at least ten times. This chain uses TRBV27 with TRBJ2-7; a possible D gene is TRBD1 (6 bases). Germline V gene data show CDR1 as MNHEY and CDR2 as SMNVEV (reference sequence). CDR3 length: 14 residues. Trimming took off 0 bases at V and 4 bases at J, with 10 bases between the two ends. DNA for the CDR3: TGTGCCAGCAGTTTATCGCAGGGGTATTACGAGCAGTACTTC. Encoded protein: CASSLSQGYYEQYF.

This clonotype was observed a handful of times. V is TRBV12-3 or TRBV12-4 and J is TRBJ2-3, with D possibly matching TRBD1 (5 bases). The CDR3 contains 12 residues. Trimming stripped 10 bases from V and 4 bases from J, with 12 bases between. The CDR3 protein is CATKGAPDTQYF. CDR3 bases: TGTGCCACCAAAGGGGCCCCAGATACGCAGTATTTT.